A single T cell receptor (beta chain) is shown here with its context. Antigen specificity is unknown. Across several immunoSEQ plates, the genomic DNA of each subset was split evenly. Per the original methods: ImmunoSEQ junction-only sequences lacked quality scores, so their filtering differed. Profiling relied on immunoSEQ multiplex PCR, and the TCRdb table lists in-frame clones only, not all of them. For V, J and clone size, that table is used; D and trimming come from the DNA. This sample has about 460,000 clones, with approximately 71% found just once. These data come from a study of shared clonotypes between healthy human individuals. Study results and caveats: Clonotype sharing among donors, it was expected, would be affected by sequencing depth.

The V gene's germline CDR1 is SGHAT and CDR2 FQNNGV. The CDR3 totals 17 residues. The J segment lost 0 bases and the V segment lost 5 bases, leaving 8 bases of the junction unmatched. What was sequenced was PBMCs. This chain joins TRBV11-2 and TRBJ2-7; TRBD1 agrees at 12 bases. This TCR was recovered from a woman aged 40 to 50 in good health. Some clones in this sample may be carry-over from other donors' samples. This chain's CDR3 is CASSLGQGATNSYEQYF. The CDR3 DNA sequence: TGTGCCAGCAGCCTGGGACAGGGGGCGACAAACTCCTACGAGCAGTACTTC. Supplemented by reference TRBV11-2 and TRBJ2-7, the full variable domain reads EAGVAQSPRYKIIEKRQSVAFWCNPISGHATLYWYQQILGQGPKLLIQFQNNGVVDDSQLPKDRFSAERLKGVDSTLKIQPAKLEDSAVYLCASSLGQGATNSYEQYFGPGTRLTVT.